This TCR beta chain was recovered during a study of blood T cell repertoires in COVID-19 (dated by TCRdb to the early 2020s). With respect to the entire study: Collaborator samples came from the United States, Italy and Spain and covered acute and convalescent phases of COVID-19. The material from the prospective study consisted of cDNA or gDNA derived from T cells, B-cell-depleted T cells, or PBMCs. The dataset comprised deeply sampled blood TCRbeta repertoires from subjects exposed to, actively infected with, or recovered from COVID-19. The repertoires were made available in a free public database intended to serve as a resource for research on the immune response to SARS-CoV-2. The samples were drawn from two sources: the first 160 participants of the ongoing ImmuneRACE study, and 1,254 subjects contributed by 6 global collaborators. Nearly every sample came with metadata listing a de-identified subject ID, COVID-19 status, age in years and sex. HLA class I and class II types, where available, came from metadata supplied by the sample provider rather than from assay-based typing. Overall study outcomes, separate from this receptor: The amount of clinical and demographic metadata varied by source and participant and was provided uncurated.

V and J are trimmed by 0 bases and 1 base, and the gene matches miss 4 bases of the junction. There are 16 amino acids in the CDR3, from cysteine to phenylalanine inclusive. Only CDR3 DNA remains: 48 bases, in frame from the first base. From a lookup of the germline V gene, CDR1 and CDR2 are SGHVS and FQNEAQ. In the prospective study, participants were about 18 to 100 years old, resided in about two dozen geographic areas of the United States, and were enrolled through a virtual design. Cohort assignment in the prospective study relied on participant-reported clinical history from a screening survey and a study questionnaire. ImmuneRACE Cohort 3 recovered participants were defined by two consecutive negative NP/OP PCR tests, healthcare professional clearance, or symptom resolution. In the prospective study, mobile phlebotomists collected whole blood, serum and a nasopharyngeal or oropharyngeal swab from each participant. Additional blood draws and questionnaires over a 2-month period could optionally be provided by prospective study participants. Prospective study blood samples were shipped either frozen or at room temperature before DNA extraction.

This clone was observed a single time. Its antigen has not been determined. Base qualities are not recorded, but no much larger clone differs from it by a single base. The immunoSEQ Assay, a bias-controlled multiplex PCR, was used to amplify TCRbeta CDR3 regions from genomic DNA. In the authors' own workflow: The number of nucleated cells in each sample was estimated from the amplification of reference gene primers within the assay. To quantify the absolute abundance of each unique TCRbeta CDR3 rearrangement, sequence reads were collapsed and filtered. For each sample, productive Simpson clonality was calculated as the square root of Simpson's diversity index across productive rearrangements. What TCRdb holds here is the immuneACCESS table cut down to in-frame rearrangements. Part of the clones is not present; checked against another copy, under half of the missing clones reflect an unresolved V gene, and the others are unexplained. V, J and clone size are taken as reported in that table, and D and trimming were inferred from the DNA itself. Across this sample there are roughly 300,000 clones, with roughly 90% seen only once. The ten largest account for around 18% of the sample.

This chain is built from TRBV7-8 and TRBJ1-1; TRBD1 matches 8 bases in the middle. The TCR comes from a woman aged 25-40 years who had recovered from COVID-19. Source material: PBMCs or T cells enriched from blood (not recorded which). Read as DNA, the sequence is TGTGCCAGCAGCTTAGCGGGACAGGTCACGAACACTGAAGCTTTCTTT. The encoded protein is CASSLAGQVTNTEAFF.